This T cell receptor (beta chain) is drawn from a study of blood T cell repertoires in COVID-19. Study-wide background: COVID-19 samples collected from the United States, Italy and Spain covered acute and convalescent phases. PBMCs, B-cell-depleted T cells, or T cells provided the cDNA or gDNA that made up the material.

V lost 1 base to trimming and J lost 3 bases; unmatched junction nucleotides: 6. Germline V gene data show CDR1 as SEHNR and CDR2 as FQNEAQ (reference sequence). The CDR3 length is 15 residues. In the original analysis: The authors estimated nucleated cell counts from reference gene primer amplification. The protocol was immunoSEQ multiplex PCR, while the TCRdb copy is restricted to in-frame clones and leaves out a portion. The DNA was the basis for D and trimming; V, J and clone size are from that table. The sample has roughly 150,000 clones; 81% are singletons. This chain links TRBV7-9 with TRBJ2-7; 7 bases align to TRBD1. The sample comprised PBMCs or T cells enriched from blood (not recorded which). The source of this sequence is a middle-aged woman with acute COVID-19. CDR3 bases: TGTGCCAGCAGCTTAGATCTAGACAGGGTCTACGAGCAGTACTTC. Protein product: CASSLDLDRVYEQYF.